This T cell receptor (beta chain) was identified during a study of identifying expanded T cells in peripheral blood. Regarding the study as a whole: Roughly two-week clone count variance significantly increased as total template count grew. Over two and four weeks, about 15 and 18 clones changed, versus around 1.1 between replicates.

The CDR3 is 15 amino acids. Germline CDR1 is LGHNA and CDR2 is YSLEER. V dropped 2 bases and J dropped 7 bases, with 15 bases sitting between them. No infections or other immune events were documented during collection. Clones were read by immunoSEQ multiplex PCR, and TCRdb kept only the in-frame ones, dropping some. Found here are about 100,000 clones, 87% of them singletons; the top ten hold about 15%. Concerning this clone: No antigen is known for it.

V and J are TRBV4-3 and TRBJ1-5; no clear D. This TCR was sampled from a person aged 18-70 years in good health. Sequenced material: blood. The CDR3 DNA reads TGCGCCAGCAGCCAAAGTCGGACCAGCGACCAGCCCCAGCATTTT. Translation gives CASSQSRTSDQPQHF.